This paragraph covers one T cell receptor beta chain sequence. Original methodology: Nucleated cell counts were estimated from reference gene primer amplification. Produced via immunoSEQ multiplex PCR; TCRdb's table is partial and in-frame only. The DNA was the basis for D and trimming; V, J and clone size are from that table. The sample consists of roughly 260,000 clones, about 90% of them appearing once. The data are from a study of blood T cell repertoires in COVID-19. Whole-study context: Acute and convalescent COVID-19 specimens originated in the United States, Italy and Spain. PBMCs, B-cell-depleted T cells, or T cells were the source of the cDNA or gDNA that made up the material.

Seattle patient enrollment occurred during active infection, with longitudinal follow-up thereafter. The V gene lost 5 bases and the J gene lost 2 bases, with 14 bases spanning the gap. Germline CDR1 SGHKS, CDR2 YYEKEE (reference sequence). There are 14 residues in the CDR3. The source material was peripheral blood. The rearrangement links TRBV5-5 to TRBJ2-7; a weak D match, TRBD1 (6 bases). The origin of this receptor is a woman aged 30 to 39 with COVID-19, enrolled during active disease. The CDR3 here is CASRLRQETYEQYF. Written as DNA, the CDR3 is TGTGCCAGCAGACTACGACAGGAGACCTACGAGCAGTACTTC.